Here is one T cell receptor (beta chain) with its context. The germline gives CDR1 SGHDT, CDR2 YYEEEE. The length of the CDR3 is 15 residues. The junction had 7 bases not matched to a gene; V was cut back by 2 bases and J by 6 bases. Per the original data handling: Cell counts per sample came from amplifying reference gene primers. The table came from immunoSEQ multiplex PCR; TCRdb's copy has only in-frame clones and leaves some out. V, J and clone size were drawn from that table, and D and trimming were deduced from the DNA. The data contain 130,000 to 150,000 clones, over 80% of them singletons. This entry is derived from a study of blood T cell repertoires in COVID-19.

The chain couples TRBV5-6 to TRBJ1-5; 8 bases align to TRBD1. This TCR came from a man aged 60-69 years who had recovered from COVID-19. Sequencing was done on a sample of PBMCs or T cells enriched from blood (not recorded which). The chain's CDR3 is CASSLMTGVGQPQHF. The CDR3 nucleotides are TGTGCCAGCAGCTTAATGACAGGGGTAGGTCAGCCCCAGCATTTT. Looking up the rest from reference TRBV5-6 and TRBJ1-5 gives the full variable domain: DAGVTQSPTHLIKTRGQQVTLRCSPKSGHDTVSWYQQALGQGPQFIFQYYEEEERQRGNFPDRFSGHQFPNYSSELNVNALLLGDSALYLCASSLMTGVGQPQHFGDGTRLSIL.